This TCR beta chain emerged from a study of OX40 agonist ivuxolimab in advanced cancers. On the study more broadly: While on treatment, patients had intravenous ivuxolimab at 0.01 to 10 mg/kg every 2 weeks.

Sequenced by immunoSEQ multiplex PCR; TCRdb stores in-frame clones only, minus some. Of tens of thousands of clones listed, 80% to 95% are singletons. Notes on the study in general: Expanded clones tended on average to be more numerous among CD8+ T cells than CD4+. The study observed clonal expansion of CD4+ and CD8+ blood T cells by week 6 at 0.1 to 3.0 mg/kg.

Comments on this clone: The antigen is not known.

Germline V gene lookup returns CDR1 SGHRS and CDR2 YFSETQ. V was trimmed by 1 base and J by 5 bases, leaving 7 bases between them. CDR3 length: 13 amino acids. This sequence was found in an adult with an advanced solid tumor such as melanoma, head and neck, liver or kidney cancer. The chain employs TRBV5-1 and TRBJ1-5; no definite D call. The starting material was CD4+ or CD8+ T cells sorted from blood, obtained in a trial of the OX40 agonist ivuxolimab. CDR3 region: CASSLNGYQPQHF. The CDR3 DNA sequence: TGCGCCAGCAGCTTGAATGGCTATCAGCCCCAGCATTTT.